This T cell receptor (beta chain) was identified in a study of blood T cell repertoires in COVID-19. With 8 bases clipped from V and 5 bases from J, the junction kept 11 bases outside the gene matches. The CDR3 length is 15 residues. CDR1 SNHLY and CDR2 FYNNEI come from the germline V gene. Per the study methods: Quantification of nucleated cells was approximated via reference gene primer amplification. Using immunoSEQ multiplex PCR, the repertoire was profiled, and TCRdb retains in-frame clones only, with some absent. D and trimming come from the DNA, and the V and J calls and clone size come from that table. The sample consists of under 350,000 clones, approximately 90% of them appearing once.

This sequence was found in a man aged 40-50 years with acute or convalescent COVID-19. This chain uses TRBV2 with TRBJ2-3; 9 nucleotides agree with TRBD1. The source material was peripheral blood. The CDR3 coding sequence is TGTGCCAGCCTCCGGCTCGACAGGGGGGTAGATACGCAGTATTTT. Protein: CASLRLDRGVDTQYF.